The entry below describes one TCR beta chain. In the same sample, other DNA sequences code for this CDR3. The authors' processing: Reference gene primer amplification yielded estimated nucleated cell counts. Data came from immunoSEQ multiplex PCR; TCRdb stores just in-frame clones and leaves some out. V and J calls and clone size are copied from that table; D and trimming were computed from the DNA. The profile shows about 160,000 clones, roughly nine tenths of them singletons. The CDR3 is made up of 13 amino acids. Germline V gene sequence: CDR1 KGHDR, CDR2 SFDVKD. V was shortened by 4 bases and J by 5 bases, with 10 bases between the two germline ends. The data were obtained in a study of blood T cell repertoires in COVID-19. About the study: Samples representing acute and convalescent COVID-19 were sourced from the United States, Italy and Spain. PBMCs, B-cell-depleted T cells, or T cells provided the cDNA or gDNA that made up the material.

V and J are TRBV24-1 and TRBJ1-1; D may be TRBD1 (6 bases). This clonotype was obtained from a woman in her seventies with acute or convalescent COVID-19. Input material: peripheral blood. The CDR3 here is CATSDFRGTEAFF. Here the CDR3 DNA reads TGTGCCACCAGTGACTTCAGGGGTACTGAAGCTTTCTTT.